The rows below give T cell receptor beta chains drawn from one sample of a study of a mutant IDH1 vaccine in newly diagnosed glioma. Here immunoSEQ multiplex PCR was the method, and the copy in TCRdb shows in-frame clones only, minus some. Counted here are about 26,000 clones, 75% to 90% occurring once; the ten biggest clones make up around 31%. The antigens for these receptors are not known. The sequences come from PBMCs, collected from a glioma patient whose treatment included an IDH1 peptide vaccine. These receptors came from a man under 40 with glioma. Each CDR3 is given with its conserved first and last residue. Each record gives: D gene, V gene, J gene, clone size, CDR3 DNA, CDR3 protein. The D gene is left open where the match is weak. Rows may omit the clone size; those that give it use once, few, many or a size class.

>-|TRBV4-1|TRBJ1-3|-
TGCGCCAGCAGCCAAAACGGGGCACTCGGAAACACCATATATTTT
CASSQNGALGNTIYF
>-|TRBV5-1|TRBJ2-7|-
TGCGCCAGCAGCTTGCTGACGGGAGCCTACGAGCAGTACTTC
CASSLLTGAYEQYF
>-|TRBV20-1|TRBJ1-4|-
TGCAGTGCGGTTGAGTATGAAAAACTGTTTTTT
CSAVEYEKLFF
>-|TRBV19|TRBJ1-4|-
TGTGCCAGTAGTGACCGGGACGGCCCTAATGAAAAACTGTTTTTT
CASSDRDGPNEKLFF
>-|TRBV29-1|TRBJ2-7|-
TGCAGCGCACTCTCCTCGTCCGGGATCGAGCAGTACTTC
CSALSSSGIEQYF
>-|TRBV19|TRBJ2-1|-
TGTGCCAGTAGTACTAACCCGAACCCAGGCGCTGAGCAGTTCTTC
CASSTNPNPGAEQFF
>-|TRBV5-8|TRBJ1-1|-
TGTGCCAGCAGCTTGGGGGCAGTGAACACTGAAGCTTTCTTT
CASSLGAVNTEAFF
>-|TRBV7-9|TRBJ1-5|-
TGTGCCAGCAGCTCAGGGTTGGGGCAGCCCCAGCATTTT
CASSSGLGQPQHF
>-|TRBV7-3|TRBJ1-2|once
TGTGCCAGCAGCTCAGGGTTTGGGCCAGGAGGAGGCTACACCTTC
CASSSGFGPGGGYTF
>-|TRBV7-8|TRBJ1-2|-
TGTGCCAGCAGCTTAGTGGAGACCTATGGCTACACCTTC
CASSLVETYGYTF
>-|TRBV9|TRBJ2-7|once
TGTGCCAGCAGCGTAGGTGGGGCGGCAAGCTACGAGCAGTACTTC
CASSVGGAASYEQYF
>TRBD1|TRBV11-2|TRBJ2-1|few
TGTGCCAGCAGCTCGGACAGGGGCTCCTACAATGAGCAGTTCTTC
CASSSDRGSYNEQFF
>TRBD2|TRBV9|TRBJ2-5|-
TGTGCCAGCAGCGCACTAGCGGGGGGATACCAAGAGACCCAGTACTTC
CASSALAGGYQETQYF
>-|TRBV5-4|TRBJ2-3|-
TGTGCCAGCCGCATCTCCCCCCAAGACACCCTCAAACCCACAGATACGCAGTATTTT
CASRISPQDTLKPTDTQYF
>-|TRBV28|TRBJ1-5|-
TGTGCCAGCAGCCCCGACAGGCGTCTTTCGCCCCAGCATTTT
CASSPDRRLSPQHF
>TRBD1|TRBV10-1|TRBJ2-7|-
TGCGCCAGCAGCGGGACAGGGAACGTTTACTACGAGCAGTACTTC
CASSGTGNVYYEQYF
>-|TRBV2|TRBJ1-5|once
TGTGCCAGCAGTACCATGGGGAATAGCAATCAGCCCCAGCATTTT
CASSTMGNSNQPQHF
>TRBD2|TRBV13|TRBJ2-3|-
TGTGCCAGCAGCTCAGGGACTAGGAACACAGATACGCAGTATTTT
CASSSGTRNTDTQYF
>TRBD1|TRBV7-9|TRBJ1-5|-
TGTGCCAGCAGCCCAACAGGGGATAGCAATCAGCCCCAGCATTTT
CASSPTGDSNQPQHF
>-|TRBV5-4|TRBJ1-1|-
TGTGCCAGCAGCTTGGGGGGGGCCCTGAACACTGAAGCTTTCTTT
CASSLGGALNTEAFF
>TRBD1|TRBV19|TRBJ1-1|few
TGTGCCAGTAGTATGAGGGACAGATACACTGAAGCTTTCTTT
CASSMRDRYTEAFF
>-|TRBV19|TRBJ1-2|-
TGTGCCAGTAGTGCAGCCCGCTATGGCTACACCTTC
CASSAARYGYTF
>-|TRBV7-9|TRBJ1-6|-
TGTGCCAGCAGCTATCTCACGGAGAATTCACCCCTCCACTTT
CASSYLTENSPLHF
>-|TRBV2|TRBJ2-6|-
TGTGCCAGCTCGGGGGCTGGGGCCAACGTCCTGACTTTC
CASSGAGANVLTF
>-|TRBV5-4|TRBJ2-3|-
TGTGCCAGCAGCTTGGGGTACTCCCGGGGGTCAGATACGCAGTATTTT
CASSLGYSRGSDTQYF
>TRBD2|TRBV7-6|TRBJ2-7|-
TGTGCCAGCAGCTCGGGACTAGCGGGGGGGATCATCTACGAGCAGTACTTC
CASSSGLAGGIIYEQYF
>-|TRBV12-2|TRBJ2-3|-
TGTGCAAGTCGCTTAGTAGAGCGGGGGGGCACAGATACGCAGTATTTT
CASRLVERGGTDTQYF
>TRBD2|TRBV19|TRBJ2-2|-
TGTGCCAGTAGTATAGCGGGGGGGCGAGCCGGGGAGCTGTTTTTT
CASSIAGGRAGELFF
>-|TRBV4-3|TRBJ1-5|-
TGCGCCAGCAGCCAAGAGTTGACGGCCTCCGATCAGCCCCAGCATTTT
CASSQELTASDQPQHF
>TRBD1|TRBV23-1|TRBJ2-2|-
TGCGCCAGCAGTCAATCAGTGGACAGGGTGAACACCGGGGAGCTGTTTTTT
CASSQSVDRVNTGELFF
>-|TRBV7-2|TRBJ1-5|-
TGTGCCAGCAGCCCGGGGGGGGAGGGACGAAGCCAGCCCCAGCATTTT
CASSPGGEGRSQPQHF
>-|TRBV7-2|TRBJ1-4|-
TGTGCCAGCAGCTTAGCGTGGCAGGGAAGTGAAAAACTGTTTTTT
CASSLAWQGSEKLFF
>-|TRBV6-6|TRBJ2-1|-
TGTGCCAGCAGTTATTCCGGGATCTACAATGAGCAGTTCTTC
CASSYSGIYNEQFF
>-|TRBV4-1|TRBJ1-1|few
TGCGCCAGCAGCCACCCGAACACTGAAGCTTTCTTT
CASSHPNTEAFF
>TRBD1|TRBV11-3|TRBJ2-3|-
TGTGCCAGCAGCCCCCGACAGGGGGCTACAGATACGCAGTATTTT
CASSPRQGATDTQYF